The 29 T cell receptor beta chains reported below all come from one sample, sequenced in a study of T cell responses to AZD1222 COVID-19 vaccine. Repertoires were generated with immunoSEQ multiplex PCR, while TCRdb's copy carries only in-frame clones and drops some. Of 100,000 to 150,000 clones listed, roughly 85% are singletons. The material was peripheral blood, obtained 28 days after the second AZD1222 dose. The source of these receptors is an adult who received the AZD1222 COVID-19 vaccine.

The chain carries TRBV7-8 and TRBJ2-3, with a weak D call TRBD1 (6 bases). CDR1 is SGHVS, CDR2 FQNEAQ, per germline. This CDR3 is 13 amino acids long. Between the trimmed V and J ends, which lost 8 bases and 7 bases, there was a span of 16 bases. The CDR3, as DNA: TGTGCCAGCCTCCTTCTGGGACATTATACGCAGTATTTT. This sequence encodes CASLLLGHYTQYF.

V usage is TRBV10-1 and J usage is TRBJ2-2; 7 bases line up with TRBD1. CDR1 is WNHNN and CDR2 is SYGVQD in the germline V gene (reference sequence). This CDR3 is 16 amino acids long. V was clipped by 2 bases and J by 0 bases; unmatched bases: 3. Written as DNA, the CDR3 is TGCGCCAGCAGTGAGACCGGGACAGCGAACACCGGGGAGCTGTTTTTT. It yields the protein CASSETGTANTGELFF.

The chain has TRBV6-5 and TRBJ1-2; D ambiguous. The V gene's germline CDR1 is MNHEY and CDR2 SVGAGI. V dropped 4 bases and J dropped 4 bases, with 7 bases sitting between them. The CDR3 has 12 amino acids. CDR3 DNA: TGTGCCAGCAGTTTCGGTCCCTATGGCTACACCTTC. Its translation: CASSFGPYGYTF.

This chain joins TRBV28 and TRBJ2-7; maybe TRBD2 (5 bases). This CDR3 is built from 11 residues. Per the germline V gene, CDR1 is MDHEN and CDR2 is SYDVKM. The V end was cut by 7 bases, the J end by 7 bases, with 11 bases between. DNA for the CDR3: TGTGCCAGCACCCAGAGGGAAGAGCAGTACTTC. Encoded protein: CASTQREEQYF.

CDR3 protein: CASSVDLGGETEAFF. The CDR3 DNA sequence: TGTGCCAGCAGCGTAGATTTAGGGGGCGAGACTGAAGCTTTCTTT. The V gene is TRBV9, the J gene TRBJ1-1; 7 positions match TRBD1. Per germline, CDR1 SGDLS and CDR2 YYNGEE. The CDR3 runs to 15 residues. The junction had 7 bases not matched to a gene; V was cut back by 0 bases and J by 5 bases.

The CDR3 here is CATSDRETRARYEQFF. CDR3 nucleotides: TGTGCCACCAGTGACAGGGAGACTAGGGCTAGGTATGAGCAGTTCTTC. The rearrangement links TRBV24-1 to TRBJ2-1; D is possibly TRBD2 (6 bases). This CDR3 region has 16 residues. V was cut by 4 bases and J by 8 bases, with 20 bases left in between. Germline V gives CDR1 KGHDR, CDR2 SFDVKD.

The chain uses TRBV6-5 and TRBJ1-3; D is perhaps TRBD1 (5 bases). CDR1 is MNHEY and CDR2 is SVGAGI in the germline V gene. V dropped 4 bases and J dropped 4 bases, with 14 bases sitting between them. The length of the CDR3 is 15 residues. This CDR3 reads CASSSRTTRGNTIYF. The CDR3 DNA reads TGTGCCAGCAGTTCTAGGACAACGCGGGGAAACACCATATATTTT.

CDR3 sequence reads: CASTKTQFAGHSFSPLHF. The CDR3 DNA follows: TGTGCCAGCACCAAAACCCAATTCGCCGGACATTCCTTTTCACCCCTCCACTTT. The chain links TRBV27 to TRBJ1-6; maybe TRBD1 (5 bases). V lost 7 bases to trimming and J lost 9 bases, with 28 bases between them. Germline CDR1 MNHEY, CDR2 SMNVEV (reference sequence). The CDR3 consists of 18 residues.

The chain joins TRBV5-4 to TRBJ2-3, with D uncertain. Trimming took off 0 bases at V and 2 bases at J, with 10 bases between the two ends. CDR3 length equals 15 residues. The germline gives CDR1 SGHNT, CDR2 YYREEE (reference sequence). The chain's CDR3 is CASSLEGSDTDTQYF. The CDR3 region has the DNA TGTGCCAGCAGCTTGGAGGGCAGCGACACAGATACGCAGTATTTT.

The J gene is TRBJ1-5, the V gene TRBV19; tentative D call: TRBD1 (5 bases). The CDR3 covers 15 residues. Germline CDR1 reads LNHDA; CDR2 reads SQIVND (reference sequence). Deletions cut 1 base from V and 4 bases from J, with 11 bases between. CDR3 DNA sequence: TGTGCCAGTAGTATAGGAGGGCCAGGGAATCAGCCCCAGCATTTT. Encoded protein: CASSIGGPGNQPQHF. Supplemented by reference TRBV19 and TRBJ1-5, the full variable domain reads DGGITQSPKYLFRKEGQNVTLSCEQNLNHDAMYWYRQDPGQGLRLIYYSQIVNDFQKGDIAEGYSVSREKKESFPLTVTSAQKNPTAFYLCASSIGGPGNQPQHFGDGTRLSIL.

The V and J genes are TRBV24-1 and TRBJ2-3; 9 nucleotides line up with TRBD2. V gave up 3 bases and J gave up 6 bases; unmatched junction bases: 6. The CDR3 runs 15 residues. Germline V gene lookup returns CDR1 KGHDR and CDR2 SFDVKD. The CDR3 sequence: CATSDAAGGVDTQYF. The CDR3 nucleotides read TGTGCCACCAGTGATGCCGCGGGGGGGGTGGATACGCAGTATTTT.

This clone was recorded only once. V and J are TRBV12-3 or TRBV12-4 and TRBJ1-1; D is unclear. CDR3 length: 13 amino acids. Trimming pared 3 bases from V and 8 bases from J, leaving 13 bases between. The DNA of the CDR3 is TGTGCCAGCAGTTTTATGCGGATCGGGGAAGCTTTCTTT. Protein: CASSFMRIGEAFF.

J is TRBJ1-5 and V is TRBV25-1, with TRBD1 as a possible D gene (5 bases). CDR1 and CDR2 from the germline V gene are MGHDK and SYGVNS. The CDR3 has 14 amino acids. With 1 base removed from V and 7 bases from J, the gap between germline ends came to 11 bases. CDR3: CASSESGGWQPQHF. CDR3 nucleotides: TGTGCCAGCAGTGAATCTGGGGGGTGGCAGCCCCAGCATTTT.

The rearrangement uses TRBV6-5 and TRBJ2-7; D may match TRBD1 or TRBD2 (6 bases each). Trimming left V 7 bases short and J 6 bases short, with 16 bases between. The CDR3 is made up of 13 amino acids. The germline gives CDR1 MNHEY, CDR2 SVGAGI. The CDR3 nucleotides are TGTGCCAGCACGGGGGCTGTTCGGTCCGAGCAGTACTTC. Protein: CASTGAVRSEQYF.

This clone turned up a few times. The chain couples TRBV6-1 to TRBJ1-2; TRBD1 agrees at 7 bases. Looked up from germline, CDR1 is MNHNS and CDR2 is SASEGT. Trimming removed 3 bases from V and 4 bases from J; junction bases left unmatched: 5. This CDR3 has 14 amino acids. The CDR3 DNA reads as TGTGCCAGCAGTGAGCTACAGGGGCCCTATGGCTACACCTTC. Its translation is CASSELQGPYGYTF.

The V call is TRBV6-5, the J call TRBJ1-4, with 7 positions matching TRBD1. The CDR3 has 14 residues. From germline, CDR1 is MNHEY and CDR2 SVGAGI. The V gene end was trimmed by 5 bases and the J gene end by 4 bases; junction bases not matched to a gene: 4. The chain's CDR3 is CASSPTGINEKLFF. The CDR3 nucleotides are TGTGCCAGCAGTCCGACAGGGATTAATGAAAAACTGTTTTTT.

The chain has TRBV7-9 and TRBJ2-7, with unresolved D. CDR1 and CDR2 from the germline V gene are SEHNR and FQNEAQ (reference sequence). The CDR3 contains 13 residues. The V and J ends lost 4 bases and 6 bases respectively, with 13 bases between them. CDR3 in DNA: TGTGCCAGCAGCTCCTCAAACGGAGTCGAGCAGTACTTC. Protein product: CASSSSNGVEQYF.

The rearrangement links TRBV2 to TRBJ1-5; no firm D call. CDR1 is SNHLY and CDR2 is FYNNEI in the germline V gene. The CDR3 length is 14 residues. Trimming left V 4 bases short and J 4 bases short, with 11 bases between. The CDR3 reads CASSAVASNQPQHF. The CDR3 nucleotides read TGTGCCAGCAGTGCGGTGGCATCTAATCAGCCCCAGCATTTT.

In DNA form, the CDR3 reads TGTGCCAGTAGTATATGGGCCCCCCCGGAAGGCTACACCTTC. It yields the protein CASSIWAPPEGYTF. This sequence joins TRBV19 and TRBJ1-2; D ambiguous. Between the trimmed V and J ends, which lost 2 bases and 8 bases, there was a span of 15 bases. The V gene's germline CDR1 is LNHDA and CDR2 SQIVND (reference sequence). CDR3 size: 14 residues.

The chain couples TRBV6-5 to TRBJ1-2; D unresolved. V was trimmed by 6 bases and J by 6 bases, leaving 14 bases between them. The CDR3 sequence is 13 residues long. CDR1 is MNHEY, CDR2 SVGAGI, per germline. CDR3 in amino acids: CASRKRVRDGYTF. In nucleotides, the CDR3 is TGTGCCAGCAGGAAACGGGTACGGGATGGCTACACCTTC.

This clone was counted between two and nine times. V usage is TRBV14 and J usage is TRBJ2-7; D possibly corresponds to TRBD2 (5 bases). The germline V gene encodes CDR1 SGHDN and CDR2 FVKESK. CDR3 length: 15 residues. The V end lost 0 bases, the J end lost 4 bases, and 13 bases lay between the germline ends. CDR3 nucleotides: TGTGCCAGCAGCCAAGATAGGTGGCTAGCTTACGAGCAGTACTTC. Translating gives CASSQDRWLAYEQYF.

V is TRBV27 and J is TRBJ1-1; D might be TRBD1 (6 bases). CDR3 size: 16 residues. The germline gives CDR1 MNHEY, CDR2 SMNVEV (reference sequence). Trimming removed 5 bases from V and 0 bases from J, with 16 bases in between. The CDR3: CASSGKGGGMNTEAFF. CDR3 nucleotide sequence: TGTGCCAGCAGTGGGAAAGGGGGGGGCATGAACACTGAAGCTTTCTTT.

The rearrangement uses TRBV27 and TRBJ1-4; TRBD1 matches 10 bases. The CDR3 sequence is 16 residues long. Losses at the gene ends were 4 bases for V and 7 bases for J; bases not matched to a gene: 9. Germline V gene lookup returns CDR1 MNHEY and CDR2 SMNVEV (reference sequence). CDR3 sequence (DNA): TGTGCCAGCAGTTCTACCTCCGGGACAGGGGCTGAAAAACTGTTTTTT. Translating it yields CASSSTSGTGAEKLFF.

V usage is TRBV6-5 and J usage is TRBJ1-2; the match to TRBD1 covers 8 bases. Germline V gene sequence: CDR1 MNHEY, CDR2 SVGAGI. CDR3 length: 12 residues. The trim removed 5 bases at V and 5 bases at J, leaving 1 base unmatched. In DNA, the CDR3 is TGTGCCAGCAGTCGACAGGGGTATGGCTACACCTTC. Its translation: CASSRQGYGYTF.

The chain recombines TRBV6-2 or TRBV6-3 with TRBJ1-5, with D unclear. The CDR3 runs 17 residues. The germline V gene has CDR1 MNHEY and CDR2 SVGEGT. Deletions cut 6 bases from V and 2 bases from J, with 20 bases between. The CDR3 region is CASSPWRVLSGNQPQHF. The CDR3 coding sequence is TGTGCCAGCAGCCCTTGGAGGGTATTGAGCGGCAATCAGCCCCAGCATTTT.

This chain uses TRBV6-5 with TRBJ2-5, with D unresolved. The CDR3 runs 11 residues. Per germline, CDR1 MNHEY and CDR2 SVGAGI. Trimming took 8 bases from V and 5 from J, leaving 9 bases between them. The DNA of the CDR3 is TGTGCCAGCGCCCTCCGGGAGACCCAGTACTTC. Translated, it gives CASALRETQYF.

The chain is built from TRBV7-8 and TRBJ2-1; D unresolved. The V and J ends lost 0 bases and 7 bases respectively, with 13 bases between them. CDR1 and CDR2 from the germline V gene are SGHVS and FQNEAQ. This CDR3 is built from 15 residues. Here the CDR3 reads CASSLAERHVNEQFF. CDR3 sequence (DNA): TGTGCCAGCAGCTTAGCCGAGAGACACGTAAATGAGCAGTTCTTC. The variable domain in full, completed from reference TRBV7-8 and TRBJ2-1, reads GAGVSQSPRYKVAKRGQDVALRCDPISGHVSLFWYQQALGQGPEFLTYFQNEAQLDKSGLPSDRFFAERPEGSVSTLKIQRTQQEDSAVYLCASSLAERHVNEQFFGPGTRLTVL.

The chain uses TRBV5-1 and TRBJ2-5; 13 bases are a match to TRBD2. Germline lookup yields CDR1 SGHRS and CDR2 YFSETQ. V gave up 2 bases and J gave up 1 base; unmatched junction bases: 8. This CDR3 region has 18 residues. DNA of the CDR3: TGCGCCAGCAGCTTTGGACTAGCGGGGGCCTTCACCCAAGAGACCCAGTACTTC. Its translation: CASSFGLAGAFTQETQYF. The variable domain in full, completed from reference TRBV5-1 and TRBJ2-5, reads KAGVTQTPRYLIKTRGQQVTLSCSPISGHRSVSWYQQTPGQGLQFLFEYFSETQRNKGNFPGRFSGRQFSNSRSEMNVSTLELGDSALYLCASSFGLAGAFTQETQYFGPGTRLLVL.

The chain links TRBV28 to TRBJ1-5; tentatively, D is TRBD1 (5 bases). This CDR3 comprises 13 residues. The germline V and J ends were trimmed by 2 bases and 6 bases, with 8 bases remaining between them. Germline CDR1 MDHEN, CDR2 SYDVKM. DNA of the CDR3: TGTGCCAGCAGTTTACAGGGTATTCAGCCCCAGCATTTT. Translating it yields CASSLQGIQPQHF.